This T cell receptor (beta chain) derives from a study of regulatory T cells in long-lasting Graves disease. Regarding the study as a whole: In persistent patients, shared public clonotypes (more than 2,500) outnumbered those in new patients (around 1,000).

Stated time point: newly diagnosed GD, antithyroid drugs for less than 3 months. Construction of the TCR library relied on RNA isolated from PBMCs. Library construction for TCR beta used iRepertoire HTBI primers and Arm-PCR of CDR3 regions. TCRdb re-analysed the multiplex PCR reads in MiXCR, keeping a single row per CDR3 protein. This sample has around 470,000 distinct CDR3 sequences, with approximately 14% found just once. The CDR3 spans 14 residues. Germline CDR1 SQVTM, CDR2 ANQGSEA. Trimming cost V 2 bases and J 4 bases; bases outside gene matches: 4. Only a few counts were recorded for this clonotype. The antigen is not known. In addition, the sample was reused for a study of T cells in Graves' hyperthyroidism and ophthalmopathy.

The source is a woman in her fifties or sixties with Graves disease. The chain links TRBV29-1 to TRBJ2-3; TRBD2 matches 9 bases. This sample comprised peripheral blood mononuclear cells (PBMCs), obtained at new diagnosis, from a patient treated with antithyroid drugs. CDR3 protein: CSVERLAGSDTQYF. For the CDR3, the DNA is TGCAGCGTTGAAAGGCTAGCGGGGTCAGATACGCAGTATTTT.